One and the same sample provided the 5 T cell receptor beta chains below, sequenced in a study of CD8+CD57+ T cells in acquired aplastic anemia. The patients chosen for sequencing had shown expansion of CD8+CD57+ cells (detected by flow cytometry). CDR3 and TCR beta VDJ profiling relied on a genomic DNA template. A single record per CDR3 protein comes from TCRdb applying MiXCR to the reads. The sample contains about 240,000 distinct CDR3 sequences, around 45% of which appear only once. The sample consisted of sorted CD4+, CD8+, or CD8+CD57+ T cells (not recorded which) from PBMCs. Receptors were obtained from a human donor with aplastic anemia.

This clonotype was counted a few times. V and J are TRBV3-1 and TRBJ2-1; 7 bases fit TRBD1. Losses at the gene ends were 2 bases for V and 5 bases for J; bases not matched to a gene: 6. The CDR3 has 15 amino acids. Germline lookup yields CDR1 LGHDT and CDR2 YNNKEL (reference sequence). The CDR3 region has the DNA TGTGCCAGCAGCCAAAGGACAGGAGTAAACAATGAGCAGTTCTTC. It codes for CASSQRTGVNNEQFF.

V usage is TRBV7-9 and J usage is TRBJ2-7; the match to TRBD1 covers 8 bases. After removal of 5 bases from V and 2 bases from J, the junction contained 11 bases not matched to a gene. CDR1 and CDR2 (germline): SEHNR, FQNEAQ (reference sequence). CDR3 length equals 16 residues. CDR3 sequence (DNA): TGTGCCAGCAGCCAAGCCCTCGGACAGGGAACCTACGAGCAGTACTTC. This sequence encodes CASSQALGQGTYEQYF.

This clonotype was observed once. The chain is built from TRBV29-1 and TRBJ2-7; TRBD1 matches 7 bases. The CDR3 extends over 12 amino acids. Germline V gives CDR1 SQVTM, CDR2 ANQGSEA. The V and J ends lost 7 bases and 3 bases, in that order; junction bases with no gene match: 6. Written as DNA, the CDR3 is TGCAGCGCCGACAGGGACAACTACGAGCAGTACTTC. It encodes CSADRDNYEQYF.

This clonotype came up a few times. The chain carries TRBV7-9 and TRBJ1-4; TRBD1 agrees at 7 bases. Germline V lookup: CDR1 SEHNR, CDR2 FQNEAQ (reference sequence). The CDR3 runs to 18 residues. After removal of 0 bases from V and 7 bases from J, the junction contained 14 bases not matched to a gene. CDR3 loop: CASSLAVGTEIEGEKLFF. The CDR3 coding sequence is TGTGCCAGCAGCTTAGCAGTAGGGACAGAAATCGAGGGTGAAAAACTGTTTTTT.

The sample holds many counts of this clonotype. V gene TRBV2 combines with J gene TRBJ1-1, with no clear D. V lost 6 bases and J 1 base, leaving 12 bases between the germline ends. The CDR3 has 14 amino acids. Germline CDR1 is SNHLY and CDR2 is FYNNEI. The CDR3 bases are TGTGCCAGCAGGATACTAGGGAGGAACACTGAAGCTTTCTTT. It translates to CASRILGRNTEAFF.